This TCR beta chain was retrieved from a study of technical replicates of blood from a few donors. For this clone: At one end, the junction sequence differs from germline, possibly due to a read error.

The CDR3 runs to 14 residues. Germline V gene sequence: CDR1 SGHTA, CDR2 FQGNSA. Profiling relied on immunoSEQ multiplex PCR, and the TCRdb table lists in-frame clones only, not all of them. The table includes approximately 79,000 clones, approximately 95% detected once. The sequence came from a human donor in good health. Source material: T cells isolated from PBMCs. V usage is TRBV7-2 and J usage is TRBJ1-5; D is unclear. The CDR3 region has the DNA TGTGCCAGCAGCCTAGCCTATAGCAATCAGCCCCAGCATTTT. It yields the protein CASSLAYSNQPQHF.